These T cell receptor beta chains were read from a single sample in a study of identical twins. TCRdb recomputed calls from the 5' RACE reads with MiXCR, one row per CDR3 protein. This sample has 400,000 to 650,000 distinct CDR3 sequences; approximately 22% occur once, and the top ten carry roughly 0.91%. These same data were also listed under a study on T cells expressing NK-cell markers.

The sequencing sample was made of CD4+ T cells sorted from blood. The receptors originated from a young woman in good health. CDR3s include the opening cysteine and the closing phenylalanine or tryptophan. A D gene is named only where the DNA matches it firmly. Expanded clones get a size class; other rows say once, few or many, or leave the size out.

J gene: TRBJ2-1; D gene: NA; V gene: TRBV5-1; CDR3 length: 15; clone size: NA; CDR3 DNA: TGCGCCAGCAGCTTGGGGTTTTTCAGTGACTATGAGCAGTTCTTC; CDR3 protein: CASSLGFFSDYEQFF
J gene: TRBJ1-5; D gene: NA; V gene: TRBV3-1; CDR3 length: 14; clone size: few; CDR3 DNA: TGTGCCAGCAGCCCAGCCAGGGGTAATCAGCCCCAGCATTTT; CDR3 protein: CASSPARGNQPQHF
J gene: TRBJ2-2; D gene: NA; V gene: TRBV5-5; CDR3 length: 15; clone size: NA; CDR3 DNA: TGTGCCAGCAGCTTGCAAACAGCGAACACCGGGGAGCTGTTTTTT; CDR3 protein: CASSLQTANTGELFF
J gene: TRBJ2-1; D gene: NA; V gene: TRBV11-2; CDR3 length: 19; clone size: few; CDR3 DNA: TGTGCCAGCAGCTCCCGTATGCTAGCGAACAGCGTGGGGTACAATGAGCAGTTCTTC; CDR3 protein: CASSSRMLANSVGYNEQFF
J gene: TRBJ2-3; D gene: TRBD2; V gene: TRBV20-1; CDR3 length: 14; clone size: NA; CDR3 DNA: TGCAGTGCTAGCGGGGGGGCCGTCACAGATACGCAGTATTTT; CDR3 protein: CSASGGAVTDTQYF
J gene: TRBJ2-1; D gene: NA; V gene: TRBV15; CDR3 length: 14; clone size: NA; CDR3 DNA: TGTGCCACCAGCAGAGAGGCAGGGGCGGGTGAGCAGTCCTTC; CDR3 protein: CATSREAGAGEQSF
J gene: TRBJ2-5; D gene: NA; V gene: TRBV4-2; CDR3 length: 16; clone size: few; CDR3 DNA: TGTGCCAGCAGCCCCGTATTCGCGGGGCCTGGAGAGACCCAGTACTTC; CDR3 protein: CASSPVFAGPGETQYF
J gene: TRBJ2-7; D gene: TRBD1; V gene: TRBV2; CDR3 length: 12; clone size: NA; CDR3 DNA: TGTGCCAGCGACAGGGTCTCCTACGAGCAGTACTTC; CDR3 protein: CASDRVSYEQYF
J gene: TRBJ2-3; D gene: NA; V gene: TRBV7-7; CDR3 length: 14; clone size: NA; CDR3 DNA: TGTGCCAGCAGTCTTGGTCAACCCACAGATACGCAGTATTTT; CDR3 protein: CASSLGQPTDTQYF
J gene: TRBJ2-1; D gene: TRBD2; V gene: TRBV20-1; CDR3 length: 15; clone size: NA; CDR3 DNA: TGCAGTGCGCTCAAACTAGCGGGAGGGTACAATGAGCAGTTCTTC; CDR3 protein: CSALKLAGGYNEQFF
J gene: TRBJ2-1; D gene: TRBD2; V gene: TRBV5-6; CDR3 length: 15; clone size: NA; CDR3 DNA: TGTGCCAGCAGGGCCGGGACTAGCGGGTTGAATGAGCAGTTCTTC; CDR3 protein: CASRAGTSGLNEQFF
J gene: TRBJ2-2; D gene: NA; V gene: TRBV20-1; CDR3 length: 14; clone size: NA; CDR3 DNA: TGCAGTGCTAGAGATCAAGGCCGGCCCGGGGAGCTGTTTTTT; CDR3 protein: CSARDQGRPGELFF
J gene: TRBJ2-7; D gene: TRBD2; V gene: TRBV7-2; CDR3 length: 15; clone size: NA; CDR3 DNA: TGTGCCAGCAGCTTAATGGCTAGCGGGAGTTGGGAGCAGTACTTC; CDR3 protein: CASSLMASGSWEQYF
J gene: TRBJ2-5; D gene: NA; V gene: TRBV20-1; CDR3 length: 13; clone size: NA; CDR3 DNA: TGCAGTGCTAGTCCGGGATGGGGGGAGACCCAGTACTTC; CDR3 protein: CSASPGWGETQYF
J gene: TRBJ2-3; D gene: TRBD2; V gene: TRBV6-2/TRBV6-3; CDR3 length: 16; clone size: NA; CDR3 DNA: TGTGCCAGCAGTTACCTTACTAGCGGGGGGGCCGGTACGCAGTATTTT; CDR3 protein: CASSYLTSGGAGTQYF
J gene: TRBJ2-5; D gene: TRBD1; V gene: TRBV12-3/TRBV12-4; CDR3 length: 15; clone size: many; CDR3 DNA: TGTGCCAGCAGTCGGGACAGGGGGCCGTGGGAGACCCAGTACTTC; CDR3 protein: CASSRDRGPWETQYF
J gene: TRBJ2-7; D gene: NA; V gene: TRBV20-1; CDR3 length: 11; clone size: NA; CDR3 DNA: TGCAGTGCTCCCGACAACTACGAGCAGTACTTC; CDR3 protein: CSAPDNYEQYF
J gene: TRBJ1-1; D gene: NA; V gene: TRBV28; CDR3 length: 16; clone size: NA; CDR3 DNA: TGTGCCAGCAGTTTGTTCAGTTGGACAAAGAACACTGAAGCTTTCTTT; CDR3 protein: CASSLFSWTKNTEAFF
J gene: TRBJ1-1; D gene: NA; V gene: TRBV28; CDR3 length: 14; clone size: NA; CDR3 DNA: TGTGCCAGCAGCCCACCGAAATGGAACACTGAAGCTTTCTTT; CDR3 protein: CASSPPKWNTEAFF
J gene: TRBJ2-5; D gene: NA; V gene: TRBV12-3/TRBV12-4; CDR3 length: 14; clone size: few; CDR3 DNA: TGTGCCAGCAGTTTTAGTGCGGGTAAAGAGACCCAGTACTTC; CDR3 protein: CASSFSAGKETQYF
J gene: TRBJ2-5; D gene: NA; V gene: TRBV3-1; CDR3 length: 15; clone size: NA; CDR3 DNA: TGTGCCAGCAGCGCCTCGAATGGGGGAAGACAGACCCAGTACTTC; CDR3 protein: CASSASNGGRQTQYF
J gene: TRBJ2-7; D gene: TRBD1; V gene: TRBV5-5; CDR3 length: 14; clone size: few; CDR3 DNA: TGTGCCAGCAGCTTGCCCGGACAGGGGTTCGAGCAGTACTTC; CDR3 protein: CASSLPGQGFEQYF
J gene: TRBJ2-1; D gene: NA; V gene: TRBV6-2/TRBV6-3; CDR3 length: 13; clone size: few; CDR3 DNA: TGTGCCAGCAGTCCAACTAGTACCAATGAGCAGTTCTTC; CDR3 protein: CASSPTSTNEQFF
J gene: TRBJ2-5; D gene: NA; V gene: TRBV5-1; CDR3 length: 14; clone size: many; CDR3 DNA: TGCGCCAGCAGTGGGGAGCCGGGCCGGCAGACCCAGTACTTC; CDR3 protein: CASSGEPGRQTQYF
J gene: TRBJ2-3; D gene: TRBD1; V gene: TRBV20-1; CDR3 length: 13; clone size: few; CDR3 DNA: TGCAGTGCTAGCAACAGGGGGATAGATACGCAGTATTTT; CDR3 protein: CSASNRGIDTQYF
J gene: TRBJ2-3; D gene: NA; V gene: TRBV25-1; CDR3 length: 12; clone size: NA; CDR3 DNA: TGTGCCAGCATCGGACGCACAGATACGCAGTATTTT; CDR3 protein: CASIGRTDTQYF
J gene: TRBJ2-7; D gene: NA; V gene: TRBV27; CDR3 length: 17; clone size: NA; CDR3 DNA: TGTGCCAGCAGTTTATACCCCCCCATCGGGACACACTACGAGCAGTACTTC; CDR3 protein: CASSLYPPIGTHYEQYF
J gene: TRBJ2-3; D gene: NA; V gene: TRBV18; CDR3 length: 12; clone size: many; CDR3 DNA: TGTGCCAGCTCACCGACTCTAGATACGCAGTATTTT; CDR3 protein: CASSPTLDTQYF
J gene: TRBJ1-2; D gene: NA; V gene: TRBV10-3; CDR3 length: 16; clone size: NA; CDR3 DNA: TGTGCCATCAGTGAACAAGACAGCGGTCCCAACTATGGCTACACCTTC; CDR3 protein: CAISEQDSGPNYGYTF
J gene: TRBJ1-1; D gene: TRBD1; V gene: TRBV11-1; CDR3 length: 16; clone size: NA; CDR3 DNA: TGTGCCAGCAGGCAGGACAGGGGGCCGCGGGGCACTGAAGCTTTCTTT; CDR3 protein: CASRQDRGPRGTEAFF
J gene: TRBJ2-1; D gene: TRBD2; V gene: TRBV20-1; CDR3 length: 19; clone size: NA; CDR3 DNA: TGCAGTGCTAGTGTACGGGCTAGCGGCCCTTTGGGGGGTTTCAATGAGCAGTTCTTC; CDR3 protein: CSASVRASGPLGGFNEQFF